This TCR beta chain stems from a study of control samples from healthy donors and cancer patients (TCRdb year 2020). Library prep was done by the immunoSEQ multiplex PCR assay. TCRdb mirrors the immuneACCESS table, restricted to in-frame sequences. Some clones are absent from its copies; in checked studies, under half trace to an unresolved V gene, and the reason for the others is unknown. Recorded for this sample are about 410,000 clones; approximately 92% of them occurred a single time. Of the sample, 5% to 7% is held by the ten largest clones. Its CDR3 holds 19 amino acids, cysteine through phenylalanine. The entry retains the CDR3 DNA only, 57 bases that are in frame from base 1. Via the germline V gene (reference sequence), CDR1 is LGHDT and CDR2 YNNKEL. Clipping removes 1 base from V and 3 bases from J, with 15 as the unmatched junction base count. Worth noting for this clone: Its cognate antigen has yet to be identified. Nothing much larger sits one base from this clone, and base qualities are not available.

The material sequenced was PBMCs. The sequence came from a man in his forties with head and neck cancer. The V and J segments used are TRBV3-1 (or the pseudogene TRBV3-2) and TRBJ2-3, and TRBD2 matches 8 of the central bases. The nucleotides read TGTGCCAGCAGCCAAGTTGTCGCGACTAGCGAGGGGGGAACAGATACGCAGTATTTT. This translates into CASSQVVATSEGGTDTQYF.